One sample yielded the 15 T cell receptor beta chains listed below, sequenced in a study of blood T cell repertoires in COVID-19. This table comes from immunoSEQ multiplex PCR, and its TCRdb copy is limited to in-frame clones, with some not included. The table lists a few hundred thousand clones, more than 70% of them singletons. Sequenced sample: PBMCs or T cells enriched from blood (not recorded which). The receptors derive from a woman aged 18-29 years who had recovered from COVID-19.

The chain couples TRBV9 to TRBJ2-7; 7 bases agree with TRBD1. Germline CDR1 and CDR2: SGDLS and YYNGEE. Trimming removed 0 bases from V and 4 bases from J; junction bases left unmatched: 7. The CDR3 contains 15 residues. The CDR3 nucleotides read TGTGCCAGCAGCGTAGGCCGACAGGGATCTTACGAGCAGTACTTC. Residues: CASSVGRQGSYEQYF.

The gene calls are TRBV5-5 and TRBJ1-5; 11 nucleotides match TRBD1. Trimming cost V 4 bases and J 7 bases; bases outside gene matches: 7. Germline V CDR1 and CDR2: SGHKS, YYEKEE (reference sequence). The CDR3 length is 15 residues. CDR3: CASSRDRGFGQPQHF. For the CDR3, the DNA is TGTGCCAGCAGCAGGGACAGGGGGTTTGGGCAGCCCCAGCATTTT.

The chain recombines TRBV7-3 with TRBJ2-4; D call uncertain. V was trimmed by 2 bases and J by 0 bases, leaving 8 bases between them. Germline CDR1 SGHTA, CDR2 FQGTGA. This CDR3 contains 15 residues. CDR3 protein: CASSLGPAAKNIQYF. The CDR3 DNA reads TGTGCCAGCAGCTTAGGGCCCGCAGCCAAAAACATTCAGTACTTC.

The CDR3 DNA sequence: TGTGCCAGCAGCTTAGGTAGCGGGGGGGCCTGGTTCAATGAGCAGTTCTTC. Translation: CASSLGSGGAWFNEQFF. The rearrangement links TRBV7-2 to TRBJ2-1; 11 bases fit TRBD2. J gave up 6 bases and V 1 base, and 8 bases lay outside the gene matches. The CDR3 has 17 amino acids. The germline V gene encodes CDR1 SGHTA and CDR2 FQGNSA. Filled out from reference TRBV7-2 and TRBJ2-1, the complete variable domain reads GAGVSQSPSNKVTEKGKDVELRCDPISGHTALYWYRQSLGQGLEFLIYFQGNSAPDKSGLPSDRFSAERTGGSVSTLTIQRTQQEDSAVYLCASSLGSGGAWFNEQFFGPGTRLTVL.

The CDR3 sequence: CASSLRQDQPQHF. CDR3 DNA: TGTGCCAGCAGCTTACGGCAGGATCAGCCCCAGCATTTT. The chain has TRBV7-2 and TRBJ1-5; no definite D call. CDR1 is SGHTA, CDR2 FQGNSA, per germline. This CDR3 comprises 13 residues. V gave up 2 bases and J gave up 5 bases, with 7 bases separating them.

In DNA, the CDR3 is TGTGCCAGCAGCGGGGGGCCGGGGACTGAAGCTTTCTTT. It yields the protein CASSGGPGTEAFF. J is TRBJ1-1 and V is TRBV12-3 or TRBV12-4; perhaps TRBD1 as D (6 bases). The CDR3 length is 13 residues. The V and J ends lost 6 bases and 5 bases respectively, with 13 bases between them.

This clone occurred once. The V gene is TRBV7-2, the J gene TRBJ2-3; D possibly corresponds to TRBD1 (5 bases). The V end lost 2 bases, the J end lost 6 bases, and 15 bases lay between the germline ends. The CDR3 loop spans 15 amino acids. CDR1 and CDR2 (germline): SGHTA, FQGNSA. CDR3: CASSLTGSESDTQYF. CDR3 coding DNA: TGTGCCAGCAGCTTAACAGGATCAGAGTCTGATACGCAGTATTTT.

This clone was observed a single time. The chain employs TRBV3-1 (or the pseudogene TRBV3-2) and TRBJ2-7; TRBD2 matches 9 bases. V dropped 10 bases and J dropped 3; count of bases not matched to a gene: 7. The germline V gene encodes CDR1 LGHDT and CDR2 YNNKEL (reference sequence). CDR3 length equals 13 residues. Written as DNA, the CDR3 is TGTGCCACCGGGCGGGGGGGTATCTACGAGCAGTACTTC. Translating gives CATGRGGIYEQYF.

V and J are TRBV7-2 and TRBJ1-5; TRBD1 might be the D (5 bases). The germline CDR1 and CDR2 sequences are SGHTA and FQGNSA. This CDR3 contains 14 residues. Trimming took off 3 bases at V and 4 bases at J, with 10 bases between the two ends. DNA of the CDR3: TGTGCCAGCAGCTTTCGGCCAGGGAATCAGCCCCAGCATTTT. Translated: CASSFRPGNQPQHF.

The rearrangement joins TRBV9 to TRBJ1-1; D remains ambiguous. The V gene lost 0 bases and the J gene lost 1 base, with 7 bases spanning the gap. The CDR3 covers 14 residues. Germline V CDR1 and CDR2: SGDLS, YYNGEE. The DNA for the CDR3 is TGTGCCAGCAGCGTAGTCAGGTCGAACACTGAAGCTTTCTTT. Amino acid sequence: CASSVVRSNTEAFF.

The rearrangement links TRBV6-5 to TRBJ2-7; the D gene is possibly TRBD1 (6 bases). V lost 8 bases to trimming and J lost 0 bases, with 14 bases between them. The CDR3 has 14 amino acids. Per the germline V gene, CDR1 is MNHEY and CDR2 is SVGAGI. As DNA, the CDR3 is TGTGCCAGCCTAGCAGGACAGACCTCCTACGAGCAGTACTTC. It is translated as CASLAGQTSYEQYF.

This clone has a handful of counts. The same CDR3 also results from other DNA sequences found in this sample. The rearrangement joins TRBV27 to TRBJ1-3; no reliable D call. Looked up from germline, CDR1 is MNHEY and CDR2 is SMNVEV (reference sequence). The CDR3 covers 15 residues. V was pared by 1 base and J by 0 bases, with 7 bases between. The CDR3 nucleotides are TGTGCCAGCAGTTTATTCCCATCCTCTGGAAACACCATATATTTT. This encodes CASSLFPSSGNTIYF.

This chain joins TRBV27 and TRBJ1-2; D possibly corresponds to TRBD1 (6 bases). V lost 6 bases and J 5 bases, leaving 16 bases between the germline ends. Germline values: CDR1 MNHEY, CDR2 SMNVEV (reference sequence). This CDR3 is 14 amino acids long. The CDR3 sequence is CASRPPGVWYGYTF. The DNA of the CDR3 is TGTGCCAGCAGACCCCCAGGGGTTTGGTATGGCTACACCTTC.

In this sample, this clone turned up a few times. This chain links TRBV6-5 with TRBJ1-3; D remains ambiguous. The CDR3 is 15 amino acids. The germline gives CDR1 MNHEY, CDR2 SVGAGI. V shed 2 bases and J shed 0 bases, with 8 bases lying between them. The CDR3 loop is CASSYDGLSGNTIYF. The DNA for the CDR3 is TGTGCCAGCAGTTACGATGGGCTCTCTGGAAACACCATATATTTT.

This clone was recorded once. For the CDR3, the DNA is TGCGCCAGCAGCTTGGGGGACAGAACTAATGAAAAACTGTTTTTT. Protein sequence: CASSLGDRTNEKLFF. V is TRBV5-1 and J is TRBJ1-4; 7 nucleotides agree with TRBD1. The CDR3 has 15 residues. V lost 0 bases to trimming and J lost 1 base; unmatched junction nucleotides: 0. Germline V gene data show CDR1 as SGHRS and CDR2 as YFSETQ. The full variable domain, in which reference TRBV5-1 and TRBJ1-4 provide the parts outside the CDR3, is KAGVTQTPRYLIKTRGQQVTLSCSPISGHRSVSWYQQTPGQGLQFLFEYFSETQRNKGNFPGRFSGRQFSNSRSEMNVSTLELGDSALYLCASSLGDRTNEKLFFGSGTQLSVL.